A single T cell receptor beta chain is shown here with its context. Its antigen is unknown. This entry comes from a study of cytomegalovirus exposure and HLA in healthy donors. Data came from immunoSEQ multiplex PCR; TCRdb stores just in-frame clones and leaves some out. There are some 140,000 clones in the sample; around nine tenths occur only once, and 20% to 25% lies in the top ten. This CDR3 comprises 14 residues. The germline V gene has CDR1 SGHNT and CDR2 YYREEE (reference sequence). V was cut by 0 bases and J by 0 bases, with 7 bases left in between. Whole-study results and caveats: Reported results showed that the classifier diagnosed cytomegalovirus status with high specificity and sensitivity. Rare sequences made up most TCRs, while some public TCRs were found in many donors.

Separate from the roughly 700-subject first cohort, the roughly 120-subject validation cohort was the one that the donors belonged to. Specimen: PBMCs. The chain is built from TRBV5-4 and TRBJ2-7; D gene uncertain. The clonotype originates from a man between 18 and 35 years old in good health and CMV-seropositive. CDR3 amino acids: CASSLGLSSYEQYF. CDR3 nucleotide sequence: TGTGCCAGCAGCTTGGGACTGAGCTCCTACGAGCAGTACTTC.